Given below is one T cell receptor beta chain in context. This record comes from a study of blood T cell repertoires in COVID-19. Measured with immunoSEQ multiplex PCR; TCRdb has only the in-frame clones, and not every one. Of roughly 190,000 clones listed, 84% were seen once; the top ten hold over 2.5%. This receptor was identified in a human donor with acute or convalescent COVID-19. The donor label of this sample is uncertain. The sequencing sample was made of peripheral blood.

The CDR3 sequence is CASSYSAGTNTGELFF. The CDR3, as DNA: TGTGCCAGCAGTTACTCGGCAGGGACGAACACCGGGGAGCTGTTTTTT. The chain couples TRBV6-5 to TRBJ2-2, with a tentative D call TRBD1 (5 bases). V shed 0 bases and J shed 0 bases, with 8 bases lying between them. Germline assignment: CDR1 MNHEY and CDR2 SVGAGI. The CDR3 contains 16 residues.